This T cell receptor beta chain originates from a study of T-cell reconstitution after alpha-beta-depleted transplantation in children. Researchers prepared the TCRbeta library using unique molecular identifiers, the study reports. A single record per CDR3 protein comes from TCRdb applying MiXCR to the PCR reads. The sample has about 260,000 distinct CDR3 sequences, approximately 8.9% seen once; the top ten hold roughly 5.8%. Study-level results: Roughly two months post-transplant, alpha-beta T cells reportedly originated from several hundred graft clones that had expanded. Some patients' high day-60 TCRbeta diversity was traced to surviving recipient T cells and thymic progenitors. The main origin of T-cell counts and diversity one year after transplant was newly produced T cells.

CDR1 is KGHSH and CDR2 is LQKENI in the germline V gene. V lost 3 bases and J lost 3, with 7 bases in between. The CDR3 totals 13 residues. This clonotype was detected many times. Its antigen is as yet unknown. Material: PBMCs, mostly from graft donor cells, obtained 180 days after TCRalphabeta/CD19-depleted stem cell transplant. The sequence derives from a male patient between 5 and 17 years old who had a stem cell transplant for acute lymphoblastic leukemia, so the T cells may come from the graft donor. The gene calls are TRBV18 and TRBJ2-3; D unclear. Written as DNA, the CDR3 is TGTGCCAGCTCACCGCGACATACAGATACGCAGTATTTT. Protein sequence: CASSPRHTDTQYF. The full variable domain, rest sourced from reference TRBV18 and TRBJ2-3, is NAGVMQNPRHLVRRRGQEARLRCSPMKGHSHVYWYRQLPEEGLKFMVYLQKENIIDESGMPKERFSAEFPKEGPSILRIQQVVRGDSAAYFCASSPRHTDTQYFGPGTRLTVL.